This T cell receptor beta chain derives from a study of T-cell reconstitution after alpha-beta-depleted transplantation in children (dated by TCRdb to the mid-2010s). With regard to the full study: Using TCR repertoire profiling, the study followed T-cell immune reconstitution in a quantitative way in children after TCRalphabeta/CD19-depleted allogeneic hematopoietic cell transplantation.

Concerning this clonotype itself: What antigen it recognizes has not been identified. The sample holds no much larger clone one base away, and base qualities are not on file.

Libraries were made using PCR. Instrument on record: Illumina HiSeq 2500. Molecular barcoding was employed in the preparation of TCR libraries, with unique molecular identifiers being used to normalize TCRbeta repertoire quantification. TCRdb took the public reads, trimmed them with fastp at Q25, ran MiXCR for clone calling and kept in-frame beta chains. Identical CDR3 protein sequences are pooled into one entry, listed with their most common genes and DNA. For this sample the table gives hundreds of thousands of distinct CDR3 sequences, of which around a sixth were detected only once. The ten largest account for under 1.2% of the sample. At the junction V is shortened by 6 bases and J by 7 bases; bases outside the gene matches: 12. The CDR3 goes from the cysteine to the phenylalanine over 14 residues. Only the CDR3 DNA is retained, 42 bases long and in frame from the first base. According to the germline V gene (reference sequence), CDR1 reads DFQATT and CDR2 reads SNEGSKA.

The V gene is TRBV20-1 and the J gene is TRBJ1-5; TRBD1 lines up with 7 middle nucleotides. The sample in question was PBMCs from the stem cell graft donor, obtained from the stem cell graft. The TCR originated in a human donor who donated a stem cell graft to a child with acute myeloid leukemia. The bases are TGCAGTGCCTCTAGACAGGGCGGAGGACAGCCCCAGCATTTT. The encoded protein is CSASRQGGGQPQHF.